This T cell receptor beta chain emerged from a study of T cells in Graves' hyperthyroidism and ophthalmopathy. The TCR beta CDR3 regions underwent amplification using RNA transcripts as the source. First-round RT-PCR of the TCR CDR3 relied on the HTBI primer set. MiXCR, applied by TCRdb to the multiplex PCR reads, yields one record per CDR3 protein. The sample has 500,000 to 550,000 distinct CDR3 sequences; around 21% are singletons. The patients, who ranged from 18 to 65 in age, presented with newly diagnosed hyperthyroidism lasting under 2 months. This clonotype came up a few times. This clonotype was obtained from a man younger than 35 with Graves' hyperthyroidism. The source material was blood.

As DNA, the CDR3 is TGTGCCAGCAGCCCCATTAAAGTACCGGGGGCTCTTTACACTGAAGCTTTCTTT. Protein product: CASSPIKVPGALYTEAFF. The chain couples TRBV11-2 to TRBJ1-1; D is possibly TRBD1 (6 bases). The CDR3 sequence is 18 residues long. Deletions cut 5 bases from V and 3 bases from J, with 25 bases between. Germline V lookup: CDR1 SGHAT, CDR2 FQNNGV.